This T cell receptor beta chain was retrieved from a study of a mutant IDH1 vaccine in newly diagnosed glioma. Study context: Patients under treatment included approximately 60% males and about 38% females and had a mean age of 40.4 years. Antecedent treatment encompassed radiotherapy, temozolomide, or their combination; the majority received both.

The CDR3 sequence is 12 residues long. CDR1 SGHRS and CDR2 YFSETQ come from the germline V gene. V lost 3 bases and J 4 bases, leaving 8 bases between the germline ends. Findings and caveats of the study: Changes in the top peripheral T cell clonotypes seemingly had no bearing on pseudoprogression.

Time point defined: baseline, week 1 (first vaccination visit). Treatment specified: pre-vaccination baseline after standard-of-care therapy. Assay: immunoSEQ multiplex PCR; the TCRdb copy retains only in-frame clones and omits some. Found here are tens of thousands of clones, roughly nine tenths of them singletons; the top ten hold over 9%. Comments on this clone: The antigen remains undetermined.

The sample here was PBMCs, taken from a glioma patient treated with radiotherapy, temozolomide or both. The chain recombines TRBV5-1 with TRBJ2-7, with D unresolved. The sequence derives from a young man with glioma. CDR3 sequence: CASSSGTYEQYF. In nucleotides, the CDR3 is TGCGCCAGCAGCTCGGGTACTTACGAGCAGTACTTC.